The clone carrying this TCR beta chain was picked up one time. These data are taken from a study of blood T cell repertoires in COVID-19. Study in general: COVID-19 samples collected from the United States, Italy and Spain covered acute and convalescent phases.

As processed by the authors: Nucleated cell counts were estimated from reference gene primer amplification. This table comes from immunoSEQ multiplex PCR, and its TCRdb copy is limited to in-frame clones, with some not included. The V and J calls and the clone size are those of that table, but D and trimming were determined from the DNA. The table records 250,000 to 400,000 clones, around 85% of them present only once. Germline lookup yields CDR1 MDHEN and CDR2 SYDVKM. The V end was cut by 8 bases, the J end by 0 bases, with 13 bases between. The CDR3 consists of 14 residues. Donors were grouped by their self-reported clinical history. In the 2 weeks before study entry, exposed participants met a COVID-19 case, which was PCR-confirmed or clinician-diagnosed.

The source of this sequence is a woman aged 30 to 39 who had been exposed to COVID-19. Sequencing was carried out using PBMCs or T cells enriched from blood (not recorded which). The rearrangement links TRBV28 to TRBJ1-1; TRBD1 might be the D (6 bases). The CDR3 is CASAPGQLNTEAFF. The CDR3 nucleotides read TGTGCCAGCGCCCCGGGACAATTGAACACTGAAGCTTTCTTT.